The clone carrying this TCR beta chain was seen a handful of times. The method was immunoSEQ multiplex PCR; TCRdb's version includes in-frame clones alone and lacks a portion of them. The profile shows fewer than 120,000 clones, more than 90% of them singletons. The entry originates in a study of siplizumab effects on memory and regulatory T cells. V was cut by 0 bases and J by 5 bases, with 13 bases left in between. CDR3 size: 14 residues. Germline loops: CDR1 GTSNPN, CDR2 SVGIG (reference sequence). The material sequenced was CD4+ T cells sorted from blood. The TCR originated in a human donor in good health. The gene calls are TRBV30 and TRBJ1-1; D call uncertain. This CDR3 reads CAWSVLGKMTEAFF. Here the CDR3 DNA reads TGTGCCTGGAGTGTACTGGGGAAAATGACTGAAGCTTTCTTT. The variable domain in full, with the rest retrieved from reference TRBV30 and TRBJ1-1, is SQTIHQWPATLVQPVGSPLSLECTVEGTSNPNLYWYRQAAGRGLQLLFYSVGIGQISSEVPQNLSASRPQDRQFILSSKKLLLSDSGFYLCAWSVLGKMTEAFFGQGTRLTVV.